Shown below are 30 T cell receptor beta chains from a single sample sequenced in a study of blood T cell repertoires in COVID-19. Sequenced by immunoSEQ multiplex PCR; TCRdb stores in-frame clones only, minus some. The sample contains 250,000 to 350,000 clones, roughly 90% of which appear only once. The sequenced material came from peripheral blood. The receptor source for this set is a woman in her 30s with COVID-19, enrolled during active disease.

The chain is built from TRBV7-3 and TRBJ2-7, with D tentatively TRBD1 (5 bases). Germline CDR1 reads SGHTA; CDR2 reads FQGTGA. The CDR3 is 13 amino acids. The V and J ends lost 5 bases and 7 bases respectively, with 15 bases between them. CDR3 sequence (DNA): TGTGCCAGCAGCACGCACAGGAGTGGTGAGCAGTACTTC. It specifies CASSTHRSGEQYF.

This clone was seen once. The rearrangement joins TRBV30 to TRBJ2-2; weak D call: TRBD1 (5 bases). CDR1 and CDR2 (germline): GTSNPN, SVGIG (reference sequence). The ends were cut back, 5 bases at V and 6 bases at J, with 10 bases in the middle. The CDR3 spans 12 residues. This CDR3 is CAWGQGAGELFF. DNA of the CDR3: TGTGCCTGGGGCCAGGGCGCCGGGGAGCTGTTTTTT.

The CDR3 protein is CASSEWSREKDNEQFF. In DNA, the CDR3 is TGTGCCAGCAGTGAATGGTCGCGGGAGAAGGACAATGAGCAGTTCTTC. J is TRBJ2-1 and V is TRBV25-1, with 7 bases fitting TRBD2. Germline V CDR1 and CDR2: MGHDK, SYGVNS. The CDR3 totals 16 residues. With V trimmed by 1 base and J by 5 bases, 8 bases remained unmatched.

J is TRBJ1-2 and V is TRBV6-4; 7 nucleotides match TRBD1. Germline-derived CDR1 and CDR2 are MRHNA and SNTAGT. V lost 7 bases, J lost 4 bases, and 3 bases stayed unmatched. The CDR3 spans 12 residues. CDR3 sequence reads: CASTQGTYGYTF. The CDR3 DNA reads TGTGCCAGCACACAGGGGACCTATGGCTACACCTTC.

The J gene is TRBJ1-1, the V gene TRBV5-8; D unresolved. V lost 5 bases and J lost 1, with 9 bases in between. Germline V CDR1 and CDR2: SGHTS, YDEGEE. The CDR3 is 13 residues long. The CDR3 spells CASSLGGNTEAFF. The CDR3 nucleotides are TGTGCCAGCAGTTTAGGAGGGAACACTGAAGCTTTCTTT.

The chain joins TRBV5-6 to TRBJ1-1; tentatively, D is TRBD1 (5 bases). The CDR3 length is 17 residues. V lost 4 bases, J lost 4 bases, and 23 bases lay in between. The germline V gene has CDR1 SGHDT and CDR2 YYEEEE. CDR3 nucleotides: TGTGCCAGCAGCCTCCTTCAAAGGAGGGGCGTTGGCACTGAAGCTTTCTTT. Protein product: CASSLLQRRGVGTEAFF.

This rearrangement joins TRBV27 to TRBJ2-1, with 7 bases aligning to TRBD2. The CDR3 length is 18 residues. V was pared by 7 bases and J by 4 bases, with 19 bases of the junction left unmatched. Germline V CDR1 and CDR2: MNHEY, SMNVEV (reference sequence). For the CDR3, the DNA is TGTGCCAGCAAGGGCCCTCGGGCTTCAAGCGGGACTTACAATGAGCAGTTCTTC. Translated: CASKGPRASSGTYNEQFF.

The chain employs TRBV2 and TRBJ1-5; TRBD1 aligns across 9 bases. Trimming removed 6 bases from V and 9 bases from J; junction bases left unmatched: 12. The CDR3 consists of 15 residues. CDR1 and CDR2 (germline): SNHLY, FYNNEI. CDR3: CASSSLQGAGGPQHF. CDR3 bases: TGTGCCAGCAGCAGTTTACAGGGGGCGGGGGGGCCCCAGCATTTT.

This clone was observed a few times. The rearrangement uses TRBV19 and TRBJ1-5, with D possibly matching TRBD1 (5 bases). Trimming took 6 bases from V and 1 from J, leaving 13 bases between them. CDR3 length: 15 amino acids. Germline loops: CDR1 LNHDA, CDR2 SQIVND (reference sequence). The CDR3, as DNA: TGTGCCAGTAGACCCGGACGGGGGAGCAATCAGCCCCAGCATTTT. This translates into CASRPGRGSNQPQHF.

The chain uses TRBV5-1 and TRBJ1-2; no definite D call. Germline V CDR1 and CDR2: SGHRS, YFSETQ. The CDR3 consists of 16 residues. V was trimmed by 0 bases and J by 6 bases, leaving 18 bases between them. CDR3 protein: CASSLGEDPGMDGYTF. DNA of the CDR3: TGCGCCAGCAGCTTGGGGGAGGACCCCGGTATGGATGGCTACACCTTC.

V usage is TRBV28 and J usage is TRBJ1-5; D unresolved. Trimming took off 7 bases at V and 0 bases at J, with 13 bases between the two ends. This CDR3 contains 15 residues. Looked up from germline, CDR1 is MDHEN and CDR2 is SYDVKM. This CDR3 is CASIAGYLSNQPQHF. The CDR3 nucleotides read TGTGCCAGCATCGCGGGATATCTTAGCAATCAGCCCCAGCATTTT.

The rearrangement joins TRBV4-2 to TRBJ2-3, with 7 bases fitting TRBD2. This CDR3 spans 17 amino acids. The trim removed 0 bases at V and 0 bases at J, leaving 6 bases unmatched. Germline CDR1 LGHNA, CDR2 YNFKEQ. The chain's CDR3 is CASSQDINSGSTDTQYF. The CDR3 DNA reads TGTGCCAGCAGCCAAGATATTAATAGCGGGAGCACAGATACGCAGTATTTT.

J is TRBJ2-7 and V is TRBV21-1; the listed D gene, TRBD1, was not tested against the DNA. TRBV21-1 is reported as a pseudogene. CDR3 size: 15 residues. The CDR3, as DNA: TGTGCCAGCAGCACAACCGGGACAGGGGAGCACGAGCAGTACTTC. It yields the protein CASSTTGTGEHEQYF.

The chain combines TRBV2 with TRBJ1-4, with D hard to call. The CDR3 spans 15 residues. Germline-derived CDR1 and CDR2 are SNHLY and FYNNEI. V was cut by 6 bases and J by 0 bases, with 11 bases left in between. CDR3 sequence (DNA): TGTGCCAGCAGGAGGTTCGTTTCAACTAATGAAAAACTGTTTTTT. This codes for CASRRFVSTNEKLFF.

The count of this clone is one. The chain uses TRBV4-2 and TRBJ1-2, with no clear D. The CDR3 consists of 16 residues. V lost 0 bases and J 0 bases, leaving 11 bases between the germline ends. Germline loops: CDR1 LGHNA, CDR2 YNFKEQ. DNA of the CDR3: TGTGCCAGCAGCCAAGAAACCGAGAGAGCTAACTATGGCTACACCTTC. As protein: CASSQETERANYGYTF.

Comments on this clone: Other DNA sequences in this sample translate to the same CDR3. The rearrangement uses TRBV2 and TRBJ2-1; 11 bases map to TRBD2. In germline, CDR1 is SNHLY, CDR2 FYNNEI. J gave up 0 bases and V 4 bases, and 2 bases lay outside the gene matches. The CDR3 is 16 residues long. This CDR3 is CASSVGTSGSYNEQFF. DNA of the CDR3: TGTGCCAGCAGTGTAGGGACTAGCGGCTCCTACAATGAGCAGTTCTTC.

The gene calls are TRBV6-5 and TRBJ2-5; D is undetermined. Germline V CDR1 and CDR2: MNHEY, SVGAGI. This CDR3 contains 11 residues. V was clipped by 6 bases and J by 1 base, with 3 bases between them. The CDR3 DNA is TGTGCCAGCAGACTCCAAGAGACCCAGTACTTC. Protein: CASRLQETQYF.

This chain uses TRBV4-2 with TRBJ1-1; D is perhaps TRBD1 (5 bases). Per germline, CDR1 LGHNA and CDR2 YNFKEQ. The CDR3 runs 16 residues. Trimming stripped 4 bases from V and 5 bases from J, with 20 bases between. The DNA of the CDR3 is TGTGCCAGCAGCCTAAGTTGGAAGGGTGCAGGGACTGAAGCTTTCTTT. It encodes CASSLSWKGAGTEAFF.

This clone was seen once. The rearrangement uses TRBV10-2 and TRBJ2-2; TRBD2 might be the D (6 bases). CDR1 and CDR2 from the germline V gene are WSHSY and SAAADI. This CDR3 comprises 16 residues. V shed 4 bases and J shed 7 bases, with 19 bases lying between them. The CDR3 DNA follows: TGCGCCAGCAGTGTGGTATCCGGGAGCACCAACGGGGAGCTGTTTTTT. The encoded protein is CASSVVSGSTNGELFF.

This clone was seen only once. The CDR3 loop is CASSSQETQYF. CDR3 DNA: TGTGCCAGCAGCTCACAAGAGACCCAGTACTTC. The gene calls are TRBV14 and TRBJ2-5; D is ambiguous. The CDR3 totals 11 residues. The germline V and J ends were trimmed by 5 bases and 2 bases, with 3 bases remaining between them. Germline CDR1 and CDR2: SGHDN and FVKESK. Complete variable domain (other parts from reference TRBV14 and TRBJ2-5): EAGVTQFPSHSVIEKGQTVTLRCDPISGHDNLYWYRRVMGKEIKFLLHFVKESKQDESGMPNNRFLAERTGGTYSTLKVQPAELEDSGVYFCASSSQETQYFGPGTRLLVL.

The chain carries TRBV28 and TRBJ2-2; 9 bases line up with TRBD1. The CDR3 has 15 amino acids. Per the germline V gene, CDR1 is MDHEN and CDR2 is SYDVKM. Unmatched junction bases numbered 5, after V lost 2 bases and J lost 7 bases. The CDR3 bases are TGTGCCAGCAGTTTAGGGACAGGGCGGAGCGGGGAGCTGTTTTTT. It translates to CASSLGTGRSGELFF.

The rearrangement uses TRBV27 and TRBJ1-5; 8 positions match TRBD1. V trimming: 2 bases; J trimming: 3 bases; junction bases outside the gene matches: 6. This CDR3 region has 16 residues. Germline values: CDR1 MNHEY, CDR2 SMNVEV (reference sequence). In nucleotides, the CDR3 is TGTGCCAGCAGTTTACTCGGGACAGGTACCAATCAGCCCCAGCATTTT. Residues: CASSLLGTGTNQPQHF.

This chain uses TRBV7-8 with TRBJ2-1; possibly TRBD1 for D (5 bases). This CDR3 region has 14 residues. V lost 7 bases and J 2 bases, leaving 12 bases between the germline ends. Germline-derived CDR1 and CDR2 are SGHVS and FQNEAQ. CDR3 residues: CASTQGKAYNEQFF. Written as DNA, the CDR3 is TGTGCCAGCACTCAGGGTAAAGCCTACAATGAGCAGTTCTTC. The full variable domain, in which reference TRBV7-8 and TRBJ2-1 provide the parts outside the CDR3, is GAGVSQSPRYKVAKRGQDVALRCDPISGHVSLFWYQQALGQGPEFLTYFQNEAQLDKSGLPSDRFFAERPEGSVSTLKIQRTQQEDSAVYLCASTQGKAYNEQFFGPGTRLTVL.

The J gene is TRBJ2-4, the V gene TRBV14; possibly TRBD1 for D (6 bases). CDR3 length: 17 amino acids. With 3 bases removed from V and 0 bases from J, the gap between germline ends came to 15 bases. Germline CDR1 is SGHDN and CDR2 is FVKESK. The CDR3 DNA reads TGTGCCAGCAGCCACCGTGACAGGAAATTAGCCAAAAACATTCAGTACTTC. Amino acids: CASSHRDRKLAKNIQYF.

This clone was picked up a small number of times. This chain joins TRBV15 and TRBJ2-7; tentatively, D is TRBD1 (6 bases). CDR1 and CDR2 (germline): LNHNV, YYDKDF (reference sequence). Trimming took off 5 bases at V and 0 bases at J, with 14 bases between the two ends. The CDR3 spans 15 residues. The CDR3 is CATSPTGQSSYEQYF. DNA for the CDR3: TGTGCCACCAGCCCCACGGGACAAAGCTCCTACGAGCAGTACTTC.

The rearrangement links TRBV30 to TRBJ2-5, with D tentatively TRBD2 (6 bases). CDR1 is GTSNPN, CDR2 SVGIG, per germline (reference sequence). V was pared by 5 bases and J by 5 bases, with 24 bases between. CDR3 length equals 16 residues. CDR3 residues: CAWQNRFRLEIETQYF. The CDR3 coding sequence is TGTGCCTGGCAGAACCGGTTCCGACTAGAAATTGAGACCCAGTACTTC.

This sequence joins TRBV6-5 and TRBJ1-1, with D perhaps matching TRBD1 (6 bases). In germline, CDR1 is MNHEY, CDR2 SVGAGI. V gave up 6 bases and J gave up 3 bases, with 11 bases separating them. There are 13 residues in the CDR3. The CDR3 DNA sequence: TGTGCCAGCAGCCAGGGGAGCGACACTGAAGCTTTCTTT. This gives the protein CASSQGSDTEAFF.

The rearrangement uses TRBV24-1 and TRBJ1-2; no clear D. The germline gives CDR1 KGHDR, CDR2 SFDVKD. Trimming took 7 bases from V and 9 from J, leaving 14 bases between them. CDR3 length equals 12 residues. CDR3 coding DNA: TGTGCCACCAGCCGGGAGCTTGGGCGCTACACCTTC. Translated: CATSRELGRYTF.

The CDR3 DNA is TGCGCCAGCAGCGGTCAGGAACGAACCCCTGAAGCTTTCTTT. Residues: CASSGQERTPEAFF. The chain links TRBV4-1 to TRBJ1-1; D is ambiguous. Looked up from germline, CDR1 is MGHRA and CDR2 is YSYEKL. The CDR3 extends over 14 amino acids. V lost 5 bases and J 6 bases, leaving 16 bases between the germline ends.

The CDR3 spells CSVELGHSVNGELFF. The DNA for the CDR3 is TGCAGCGTTGAATTGGGGCACAGCGTCAACGGGGAGCTGTTTTTT. The V and J genes are TRBV29-1 and TRBJ2-2, with a weak D call TRBD1 (5 bases). The CDR3 has 15 residues. V gave up 2 bases and J gave up 7 bases, with 17 bases separating them. The germline CDR1 and CDR2 sequences are SQVTM and ANQGSEA.